This TCR beta chain was recovered during a study of Ad26.COV2.S vaccination and SARS-CoV-2 variants. Treatment here: 19 received Ad26.COV2.S at low or high dose, single or two shots; several received placebo; per-sample allocation not given. Sample collection was performed on day 63 after the first vaccine or placebo injection. CDR1 is SGHTA and CDR2 is FQGNSA in the germline V gene. The V and J ends lost 1 base and 4 bases respectively, with 13 bases between them. The CDR3 runs 15 residues. The method was immunoSEQ multiplex PCR; TCRdb's version includes in-frame clones alone and lacks a portion of them. The data hold about 320,000 clones, with approximately 86% observed a single time. This clone was recorded once.

V gene TRBV7-2 combines with J gene TRBJ1-2, with D possibly TRBD1 on 6 matching bases. The input for sequencing was peripheral blood, taken in a trial of Ad26.COV2.S vaccine versus placebo. The receptor was isolated from a person aged 18-60 years who received the Ad26.COV2.S COVID-19 vaccine or a placebo. The CDR3 here is CASSLERQAFYGYTF. The CDR3, as DNA: TGTGCCAGCAGCTTAGAGCGACAGGCGTTCTATGGCTACACCTTC.